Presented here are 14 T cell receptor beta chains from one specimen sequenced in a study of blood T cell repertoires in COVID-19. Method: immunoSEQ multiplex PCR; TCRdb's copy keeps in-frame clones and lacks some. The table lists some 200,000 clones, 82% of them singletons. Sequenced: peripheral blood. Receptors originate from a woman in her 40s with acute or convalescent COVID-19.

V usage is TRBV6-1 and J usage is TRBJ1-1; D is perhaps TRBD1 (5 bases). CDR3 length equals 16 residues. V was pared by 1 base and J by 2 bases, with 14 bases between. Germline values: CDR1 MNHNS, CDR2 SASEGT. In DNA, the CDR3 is TGTGCCAGCAGTGAAGGGGTCTTGGACACAAACACTGAAGCTTTCTTT. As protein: CASSEGVLDTNTEAFF.

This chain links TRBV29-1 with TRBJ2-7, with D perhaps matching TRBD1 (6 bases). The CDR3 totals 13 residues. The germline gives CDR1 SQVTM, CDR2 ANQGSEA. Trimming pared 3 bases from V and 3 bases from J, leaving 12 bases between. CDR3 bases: TGCAGCGTTGACCCCACAGGGAGCTACGAGCAGTACTTC. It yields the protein CSVDPTGSYEQYF.

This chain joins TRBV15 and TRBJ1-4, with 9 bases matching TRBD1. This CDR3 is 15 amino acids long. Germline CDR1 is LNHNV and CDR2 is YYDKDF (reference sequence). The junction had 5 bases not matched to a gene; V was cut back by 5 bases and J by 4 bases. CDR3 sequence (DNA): TGTGCCACCAGCGCTCGGGACAGGGTTAATGAAAAACTGTTTTTT. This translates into CATSARDRVNEKLFF.

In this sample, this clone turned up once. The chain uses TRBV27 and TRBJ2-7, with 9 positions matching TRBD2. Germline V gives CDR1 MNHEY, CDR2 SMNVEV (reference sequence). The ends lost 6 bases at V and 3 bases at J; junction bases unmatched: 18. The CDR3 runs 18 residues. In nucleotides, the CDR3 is TGTGCCAGCAGGGCCTACGGCGGGAGGGCCACCGAGTACTACGAGCAGTACTTC. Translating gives CASRAYGGRATEYYEQYF.

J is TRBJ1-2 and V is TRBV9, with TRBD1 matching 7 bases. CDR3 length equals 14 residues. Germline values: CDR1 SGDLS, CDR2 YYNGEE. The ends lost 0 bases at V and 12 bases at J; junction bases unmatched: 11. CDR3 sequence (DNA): TGTGCCAGCAGCGTAGCCGCACAGGGGCTAGGGGACACCTTC. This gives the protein CASSVAAQGLGDTF. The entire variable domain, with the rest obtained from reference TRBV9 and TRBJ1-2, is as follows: DSGVTQTPKHLITATGQRVTLRCSPRSGDLSVYWYQQSLDQGLQFLIQYYNGEERAKGNILERFSAQQFPDLHSELNLSSLELGDSALYFCASSVAAQGLGDTFGSGTRLTVV.

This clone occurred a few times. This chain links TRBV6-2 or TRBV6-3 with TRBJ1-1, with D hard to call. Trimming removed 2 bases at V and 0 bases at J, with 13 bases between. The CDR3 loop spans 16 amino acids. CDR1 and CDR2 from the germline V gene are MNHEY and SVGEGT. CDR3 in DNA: TGTGCCAGCAGTTACACGGGGTACGGTATGAACACTGAAGCTTTCTTT. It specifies CASSYTGYGMNTEAFF.

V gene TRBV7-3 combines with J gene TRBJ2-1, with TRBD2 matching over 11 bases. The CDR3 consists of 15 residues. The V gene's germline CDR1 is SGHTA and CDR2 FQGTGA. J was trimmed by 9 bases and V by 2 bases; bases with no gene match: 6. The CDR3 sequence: CASSLLAGGLGEQFF. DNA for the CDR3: TGTGCCAGCAGCTTACTAGCGGGGGGTTTGGGTGAGCAGTTCTTC.

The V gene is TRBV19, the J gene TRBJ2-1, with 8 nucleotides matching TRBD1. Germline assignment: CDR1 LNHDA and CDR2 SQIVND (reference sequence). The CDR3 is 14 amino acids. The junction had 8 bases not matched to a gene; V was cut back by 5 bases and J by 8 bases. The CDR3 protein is CASSRAGGLDEQFF. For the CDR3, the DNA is TGTGCCAGTAGTCGCGCAGGGGGCTTAGATGAGCAGTTCTTC.

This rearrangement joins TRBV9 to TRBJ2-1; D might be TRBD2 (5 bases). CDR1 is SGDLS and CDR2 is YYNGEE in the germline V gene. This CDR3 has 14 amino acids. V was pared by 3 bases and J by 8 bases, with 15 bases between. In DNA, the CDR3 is TGTGCCAGCAGCGCCCTGTTGGCTAGCCATGAGCAGTTCTTC. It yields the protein CASSALLASHEQFF.

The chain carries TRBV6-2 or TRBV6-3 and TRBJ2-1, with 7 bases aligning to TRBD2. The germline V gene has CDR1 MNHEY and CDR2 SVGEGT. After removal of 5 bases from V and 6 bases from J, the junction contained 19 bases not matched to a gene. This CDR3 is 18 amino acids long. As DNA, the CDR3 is TGTGCCAGCAGTCAATTCCCCCCTAGCGGCCAGACGGGCAATGAGCAGTTCTTC. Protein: CASSQFPPSGQTGNEQFF.

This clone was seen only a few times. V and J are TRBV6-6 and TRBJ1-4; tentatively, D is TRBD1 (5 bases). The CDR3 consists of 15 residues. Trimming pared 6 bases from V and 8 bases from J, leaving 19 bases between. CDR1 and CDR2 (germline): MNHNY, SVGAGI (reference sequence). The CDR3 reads CASSHPSEGWEKLFF. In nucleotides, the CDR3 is TGTGCCAGCAGCCATCCTTCGGAGGGGTGGGAAAAACTGTTTTTT.

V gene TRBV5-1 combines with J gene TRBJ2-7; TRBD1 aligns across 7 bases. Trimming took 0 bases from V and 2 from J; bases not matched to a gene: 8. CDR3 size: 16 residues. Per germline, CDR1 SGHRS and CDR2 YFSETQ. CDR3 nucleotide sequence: TGCGCCAGCAGCTTGGTAGGGACAGAGCTTACCTACGAGCAGTACTTC. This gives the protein CASSLVGTELTYEQYF.

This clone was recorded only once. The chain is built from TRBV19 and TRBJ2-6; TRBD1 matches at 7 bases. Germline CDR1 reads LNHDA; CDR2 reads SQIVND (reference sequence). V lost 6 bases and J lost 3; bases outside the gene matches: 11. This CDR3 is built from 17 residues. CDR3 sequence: CASSPETGFGGANVLTF. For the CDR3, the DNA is TGTGCCAGTAGCCCGGAGACAGGGTTTGGTGGGGCCAACGTCCTGACTTTC. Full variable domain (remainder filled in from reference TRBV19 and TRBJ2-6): DGGITQSPKYLFRKEGQNVTLSCEQNLNHDAMYWYRQDPGQGLRLIYYSQIVNDFQKGDIAEGYSVSREKKESFPLTVTSAQKNPTAFYLCASSPETGFGGANVLTFGAGSRLTVL.

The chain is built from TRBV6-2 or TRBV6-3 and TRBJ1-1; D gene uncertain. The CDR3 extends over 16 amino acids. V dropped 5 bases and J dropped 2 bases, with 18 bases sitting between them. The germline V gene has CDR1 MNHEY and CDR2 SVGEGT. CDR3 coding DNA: TGTGCCAGCAGTGGTCCAGAGGGCCTTCAAAACACTGAAGCTTTCTTT. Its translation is CASSGPEGLQNTEAFF.